Listed here is a single T cell receptor (beta chain). Using immunoSEQ multiplex PCR, the repertoire was profiled, and TCRdb retains in-frame clones only, with some absent. The repertoire holds approximately 200,000 clones, with 88% as singletons. The data belong to a study of blood T cell repertoires in COVID-19. Study information: Researchers got acute and convalescent COVID-19 samples from the United States, Italy and Spain. From T cells, B-cell-depleted T cells, or PBMCs came the material, which was cDNA or gDNA.

Sequences were obtained from peripheral blood. This clonotype originated in a woman between 25 and 40 years old with acute or convalescent COVID-19.

The CDR3 region is CASSLGPTSSGANVLTF. CDR3 DNA sequence: TGTGCCAGCAGCCTAGGCCCGACAAGCTCTGGGGCCAACGTCCTGACTTTC. The chain is built from TRBV9 and TRBJ2-6; D gene unclear. The germline V gene has CDR1 SGDLS and CDR2 YYNGEE. The CDR3 is 17 residues long. The germline V and J ends were trimmed by 4 bases and 0 bases, with 14 bases remaining between them.